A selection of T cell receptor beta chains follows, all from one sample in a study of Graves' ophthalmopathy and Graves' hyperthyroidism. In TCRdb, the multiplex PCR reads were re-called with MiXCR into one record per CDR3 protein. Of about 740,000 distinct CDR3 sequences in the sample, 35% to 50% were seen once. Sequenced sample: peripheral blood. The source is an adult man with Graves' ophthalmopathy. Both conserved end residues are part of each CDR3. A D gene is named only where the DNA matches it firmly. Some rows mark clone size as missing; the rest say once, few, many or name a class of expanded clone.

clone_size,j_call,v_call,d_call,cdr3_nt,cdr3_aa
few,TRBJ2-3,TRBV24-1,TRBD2,TGTGCCACCAGTGCCCCGGGACTAGCGGGAAGTATAGATACGCAGTATTTT,CATSAPGLAGSIDTQYF
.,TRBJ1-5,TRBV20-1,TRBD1,TGCAGTGCTAGGTTGCAGGACAGGGACTATCAGCCCCAGCATTTT,CSARLQDRDYQPQHF
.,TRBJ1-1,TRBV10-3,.,TGTGCCAGCAGTTTCTATAACAGATTGAACACTGAAGCTTTCTTT,CASSFYNRLNTEAFF
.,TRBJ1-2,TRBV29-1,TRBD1,TGCAGCGCAGCCGGACAGGGACTGCATGGCTACACCTTC,CSAAGQGLHGYTF
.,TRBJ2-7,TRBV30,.,TGTGCCTGGACCGGGAGAACCTACGAGCAGTACTTC,CAWTGRTYEQYF
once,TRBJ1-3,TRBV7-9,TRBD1,TGTGCCAGCAGCTCCCTGACAGGGGGGCTATCTGGAAACACCATATATTTT,CASSSLTGGLSGNTIYF
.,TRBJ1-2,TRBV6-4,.,TGTGCCAGCAGTTCTGGACCCTATGGCTACACCTTC,CASSSGPYGYTF
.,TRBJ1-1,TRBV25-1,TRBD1,TGTGCCAGCAGTTCTCCGGGGACAGGGCCGGGCCTGAACACTGAAGCTTTCTTT,CASSSPGTGPGLNTEAFF
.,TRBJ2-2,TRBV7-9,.,TGTGCCAGCAGCTTAGGACTGGACGCATCAGGAGACACCGGGGAGCTGTTTTTT,CASSLGLDASGDTGELFF
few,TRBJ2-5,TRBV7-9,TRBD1,TGTGCCAGCAGTCCTTATTCGGGACAGGGCGTAAAGACCCAGTACTTC,CASSPYSGQGVKTQYF
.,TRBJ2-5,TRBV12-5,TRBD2,TGTGCTAGTGGTTTTAGCGGGGGGGTACGAGAGACCCAGTACTTC,CASGFSGGVRETQYF
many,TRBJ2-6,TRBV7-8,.,TGTGCCAGCAGCTTTGGTGCCTCTGGGGCCAACGTCCTGACTTTC,CASSFGASGANVLTF
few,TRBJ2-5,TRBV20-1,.,TGCAGTGCCCCGTCCCACAGTATACAAGAGACCCAGTACTTC,CSAPSHSIQETQYF
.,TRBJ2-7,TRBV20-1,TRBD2,TGCAGTGCTAGAGCCCAAAGCGGGGGGGCATTCGACGAGCAGTACTTC,CSARAQSGGAFDEQYF
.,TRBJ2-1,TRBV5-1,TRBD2,TGCGCCAGCAGCTTTTCACCCGGGACTAGCGGGAAAGAGCAGTTCTTC,CASSFSPGTSGKEQFF
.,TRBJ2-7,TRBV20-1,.,TGCAGTGCTAGAGACGGGATAGCCTACGAGCAGTACTTC,CSARDGIAYEQYF
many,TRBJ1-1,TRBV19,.,TGTGCCACCCGCGCCCGAGGGGACACTGAAGCTTTCTTT,CATRARGDTEAFF
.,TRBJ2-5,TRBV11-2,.,TGTGCCAGCAGCTTAGTTTTCGGGGACCAAGAGACCCAGTACTTC,CASSLVFGDQETQYF
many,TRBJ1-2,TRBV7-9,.,TGTGCCAGCAGCTTAGATGGCTACACCTTC,CASSLDGYTF
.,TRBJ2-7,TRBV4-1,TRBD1,TGTGCCAGCAGACCCCGAACCGGGACAGGGAACTACGAGCAGTACTTC,CASRPRTGTGNYEQYF
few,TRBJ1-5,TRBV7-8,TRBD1,TGTGCCAGCAGCTTAGCGCCAGGGGGCCAGCCCCAGCATTTT,CASSLAPGGQPQHF
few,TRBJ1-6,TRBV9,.,TGTGCCAGCAGCCCCTCTCGTCCGGAAACAAATTCACCCCTCCACTTT,CASSPSRPETNSPLHF
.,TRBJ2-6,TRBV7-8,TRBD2,TGTGCCAGCAGCTTTTTAGCGGGACGGAGCGGGTCTGGGGCCAACGTCCTGACTTTC,CASSFLAGRSGSGANVLTF
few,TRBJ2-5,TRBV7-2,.,TGTGCCAGCAGCCCGGGGGCGGGGGTTTCAGGCGGAGAGACCCAGTACTTC,CASSPGAGVSGGETQYF
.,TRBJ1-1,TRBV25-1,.,TGTGCCAGCAGTTACTCTCCAGGGAGTAACACTGAAGCTTTCTTT,CASSYSPGSNTEAFF
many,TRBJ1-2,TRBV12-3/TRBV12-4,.,TGTGCCAGCAGCACAGGGTGGTCTGGCTACACCTTC,CASSTGWSGYTF
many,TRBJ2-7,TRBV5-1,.,TGCGCCAGCAGCTTGGCTGGGGTCCACGAGCAGTACTTC,CASSLAGVHEQYF
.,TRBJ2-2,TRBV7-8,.,TGTGCCAGCAGCTTGAAGAGAGTTCCCGGGGAGCTGTTTTTT,CASSLKRVPGELFF
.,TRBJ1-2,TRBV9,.,TGTGCCAGCAGCGTGGACAGTGCACTACTTAACTATGGCTACACCTTC,CASSVDSALLNYGYTF
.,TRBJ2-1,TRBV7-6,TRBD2,TGTGCCAGCAGTCGTGGGACTAGCGGGGGGATGAATGAGCAGTTCTTC,CASSRGTSGGMNEQFF
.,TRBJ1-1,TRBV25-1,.,TGTGCCAGCTCAAGTCGGGAGGGCATGAACACTGAAGCTTTCTTT,CASSSREGMNTEAFF
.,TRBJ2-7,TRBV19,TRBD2,TGTGCCAGTAGTATAGATCTAGCGGCATTCTACGAGCAGTACTTC,CASSIDLAAFYEQYF
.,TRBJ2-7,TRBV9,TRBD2,TGTGCCAGCAGCGCAAGACTAGCGGGGGTTTACGAGCAGTACTTC,CASSARLAGVYEQYF
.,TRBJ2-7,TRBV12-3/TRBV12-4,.,TGTGCCAGCAGTAATTGGGTAACCTACGAGCAGTACTTC,CASSNWVTYEQYF
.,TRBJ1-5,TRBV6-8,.,TGTGCCAGCAGTTACTCGGGCTCCTCGGGGCAGCCCCAGCATTTT,CASSYSGSSGQPQHF
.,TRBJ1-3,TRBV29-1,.,TGCAGCGTTGATGGAGGGGCATCGGGAAACACCATATATTTT,CSVDGGASGNTIYF
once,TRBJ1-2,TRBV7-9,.,TGTGCCAGCAGTGAACCCTCCTATGGCTACACCTTC,CASSEPSYGYTF
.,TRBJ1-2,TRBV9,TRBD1,TGTGCCAGCAGCGAGGGCGGCCTGGCAGGGGGGGGCTACACCTTC,CASSEGGLAGGGYTF
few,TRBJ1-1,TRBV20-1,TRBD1,TGCAGTGTTGAAGGACAGGGGGCGCGACGGAACACTGAAGCTTTCTTT,CSVEGQGARRNTEAFF
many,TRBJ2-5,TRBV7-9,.,TGTGCCAGCAGCCCTCGTGGTGGAGAGACCCAGTACTTC,CASSPRGGETQYF
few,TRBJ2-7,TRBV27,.,TGTGCCAGCAGTTTCCAGGGCAGCGAGCAGTACTTC,CASSFQGSEQYF
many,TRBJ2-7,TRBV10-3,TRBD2,TGTGCCATCGGTGGCGCTAGCGGGAATTTCTACGAGCAGTACTTC,CAIGGASGNFYEQYF
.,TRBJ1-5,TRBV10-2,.,TGCGCCAGCAGTGACCCCGGACAGAGCAATCAGCCCCAGCATTTT,CASSDPGQSNQPQHF
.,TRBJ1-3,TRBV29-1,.,TGCAGCGTTGTATCGGACTCGGGAAACACCATATATTTT,CSVVSDSGNTIYF
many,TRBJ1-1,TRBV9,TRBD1,TGTGCCAGCAGCGTGACAGGGGCAACGAACACTGAAGCTTTCTTT,CASSVTGATNTEAFF
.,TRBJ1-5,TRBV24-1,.,TGTGCCAGCAGTTCACTGGAGGGAATTGTCAGCAATCAGCCCCAGCATTTT,CASSSLEGIVSNQPQHF
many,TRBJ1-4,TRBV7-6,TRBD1,TGTGCCAGCAGCGGCGGACAGGGCGTAAAACTGTTTTTT,CASSGGQGVKLFF
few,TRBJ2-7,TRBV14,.,TGTGCCAGCAGCCACTGGATCCTCGACGAGCAGTACTTC,CASSHWILDEQYF
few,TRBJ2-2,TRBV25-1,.,TGTGCCAGCAGTCAAAACCGGGCCTACACCGGGGAGCTGTTTTTT,CASSQNRAYTGELFF
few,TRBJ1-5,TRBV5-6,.,TGTGCCAGCAGCTTCGGCAGCACAAAGAATCAGCCCCAGCATTTT,CASSFGSTKNQPQHF
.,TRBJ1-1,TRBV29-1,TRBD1,TGCAGCGTGCGGGACAGACCGAACACTGAAGCTTTCTTT,CSVRDRPNTEAFF